Each of the 14 T cell receptor beta chains below was sequenced from the same sample in a study of blood T cell repertoires in COVID-19. TCRdb keeps only in-frame clones here, not all; method: immunoSEQ multiplex PCR. The data hold roughly 450,000 clones, with less than 95% observed a single time. The sample taken for sequencing was PBMCs or T cells enriched from blood (not recorded which). The receptors were gathered from a young man who had recovered from COVID-19.

The rearrangement uses TRBV23-1 and TRBJ2-2, with 7 bases matching TRBD1. TRBV23-1 is an open reading frame whose function is uncertain. The CDR3 is 16 residues long. After removal of 6 bases from V and 1 base from J, the junction contained 8 bases not matched to a gene. In nucleotides, the CDR3 is TGCGCCAGCAGGCCCGACAGGGATAGGAACACCGGGGAGCTGTTTTTT. Amino acid sequence: CASRPDRDRNTGELFF.

This chain joins TRBV5-1 and TRBJ2-3; D gene ambiguous. The length of the CDR3 is 14 residues. The V gene's germline CDR1 is SGHRS and CDR2 YFSETQ. Trimming removed 7 bases from V and 5 bases from J, with 17 bases in between. CDR3 loop: CASFMNIPGDTQYF. CDR3 coding DNA: TGCGCCAGCTTCATGAACATCCCTGGAGATACGCAGTATTTT.

The count of this clone is one. V and J are TRBV19 and TRBJ2-4; TRBD2 matches at 9 bases. J gave up 0 bases and V 3 bases, and 12 bases lay outside the gene matches. The germline CDR1 and CDR2 sequences are LNHDA and SQIVND (reference sequence). The length of the CDR3 is 19 residues. The CDR3 DNA follows: TGTGCCAGTAGTATGGAGATAGCGGGGGAGAAACTAGCCAAAAACATTCAGTACTTC. It yields the protein CASSMEIAGEKLAKNIQYF.

V and J are TRBV4-2 and TRBJ1-6, with D possibly being TRBD1 (5 bases). The CDR3 has 15 amino acids. Germline CDR1 is LGHNA and CDR2 is YNFKEQ. Trimming stripped 1 base from V and 5 bases from J, with 9 bases between. Here the CDR3 DNA reads TGTGCCAGCAGCCAAGTGGCGGGGGATAATTCACCCCTCCACTTT. Protein sequence: CASSQVAGDNSPLHF.

This clone was observed a single time. The chain links TRBV7-3 to TRBJ2-5, with a tentative D call TRBD1 (5 bases). CDR1 is SGHTA, CDR2 FQGTGA, per germline. This CDR3 has 16 amino acids. V lost 1 base and J lost 5, with 17 bases in between. Here the CDR3 DNA reads TGTGCCAGCAGCTTAAGTTCAGCAGGGTCCGGGGAGACCCAGTACTTC. Protein product: CASSLSSAGSGETQYF.

The gene calls are TRBV6-1 and TRBJ2-2, with TRBD2 matching over 14 bases. Per germline, CDR1 MNHNS and CDR2 SASEGT. The CDR3 extends over 17 amino acids. The junction had 1 base not matched to a gene; V was cut back by 4 bases and J by 0 bases. The CDR3 region is CASSATSGGANTGELFF. CDR3 DNA: TGTGCCAGCAGTGCGACTAGCGGGGGGGCGAACACCGGGGAGCTGTTTTTT.

V gene TRBV5-1 combines with J gene TRBJ1-3, with D uncertain. The CDR3 consists of 16 residues. Trimming took off 2 bases at V and 1 base at J, with 13 bases between the two ends. Germline CDR1 SGHRS, CDR2 YFSETQ. The CDR3 here is CASSFEARRSGNTIYF. The CDR3 DNA sequence: TGCGCCAGCAGCTTTGAGGCCCGGAGATCTGGAAACACCATATATTTT.

V gene TRBV20-1 combines with J gene TRBJ2-5; 10 bases align to TRBD2. The CDR3 totals 15 residues. V shed 6 bases, J shed 0 bases, and the junction held 7 bases outside the gene matches. CDR1 and CDR2 from the germline V gene are DFQATT and SNEGSKA (reference sequence). The CDR3 is CSASGSGGNQETQYF. The CDR3 DNA reads as TGCAGTGCCAGTGGTAGCGGGGGGAACCAAGAGACCCAGTACTTC.

The V gene is TRBV4-1, the J gene TRBJ1-5; 7 positions match TRBD1. V gave up 4 bases and J gave up 0 bases; unmatched junction bases: 9. CDR3 length equals 17 residues. Per the germline V gene, CDR1 is MGHRA and CDR2 is YSYEKL. CDR3 DNA: TGCGCCAGCAGCCTAGGGTGGACAGGATATAGCAATCAGCCCCAGCATTTT. Translated: CASSLGWTGYSNQPQHF.

V is TRBV19 and J is TRBJ1-1, with D maybe TRBD1 (6 bases). Germline CDR1 and CDR2: LNHDA and SQIVND (reference sequence). The CDR3 totals 13 residues. V lost 7 bases and J 5 bases, leaving 14 bases between the germline ends. This CDR3 reads CASNMYRVTEAFF. The CDR3 DNA sequence: TGTGCCAGTAACATGTACAGGGTGACTGAAGCTTTCTTT. The entire variable domain, with the rest obtained from reference TRBV19 and TRBJ1-1, is as follows: DGGITQSPKYLFRKEGQNVTLSCEQNLNHDAMYWYRQDPGQGLRLIYYSQIVNDFQKGDIAEGYSVSREKKESFPLTVTSAQKNPTAFYLCASNMYRVTEAFFGQGTRLTVV.

The V gene is TRBV2, the J gene TRBJ1-3; D may be TRBD1 (5 bases). Germline V lookup: CDR1 SNHLY, CDR2 FYNNEI. Between the trimmed V and J ends, which lost 7 bases and 4 bases, there was a span of 14 bases. The length of the CDR3 is 14 residues. CDR3 amino acids: CASIGTAGGNTIYF. In nucleotides, the CDR3 is TGTGCCAGCATCGGGACGGCGGGAGGAAACACCATATATTTT.

The J gene is TRBJ2-3, the V gene TRBV5-4; TRBD2 might be the D (6 bases). The CDR3 has 14 residues. Germline loops: CDR1 SGHNT, CDR2 YYREEE (reference sequence). Deletions cut 3 bases from V and 6 bases from J, with 14 bases between. CDR3 region: CASSSGGGVDTQYF. In nucleotides, the CDR3 is TGTGCCAGCAGCTCCGGGGGTGGTGTTGATACGCAGTATTTT.

This chain links TRBV6-5 with TRBJ1-1; 7 bases are shared with TRBD1. CDR1 MNHEY and CDR2 SVGAGI come from the germline V gene. V lost 7 bases and J lost 2; bases outside the gene matches: 7. CDR3 length: 14 amino acids. The CDR3 nucleotides are TGTGCCAGCAAAATCGGACAGGTAAACACTGAAGCTTTCTTT. This sequence encodes CASKIGQVNTEAFF.

CDR3 amino acids: CASSAQDNYNEQFF. CDR3 DNA: TGTGCCAGCAGCGCCCAGGACAATTACAATGAGCAGTTCTTC. The chain recombines TRBV7-3 with TRBJ2-1, with D possibly TRBD1 on 5 matching bases. V gave up 5 bases and J gave up 4 bases, with 12 bases separating them. In germline, CDR1 is SGHTA, CDR2 FQGTGA. The length of the CDR3 is 14 residues.